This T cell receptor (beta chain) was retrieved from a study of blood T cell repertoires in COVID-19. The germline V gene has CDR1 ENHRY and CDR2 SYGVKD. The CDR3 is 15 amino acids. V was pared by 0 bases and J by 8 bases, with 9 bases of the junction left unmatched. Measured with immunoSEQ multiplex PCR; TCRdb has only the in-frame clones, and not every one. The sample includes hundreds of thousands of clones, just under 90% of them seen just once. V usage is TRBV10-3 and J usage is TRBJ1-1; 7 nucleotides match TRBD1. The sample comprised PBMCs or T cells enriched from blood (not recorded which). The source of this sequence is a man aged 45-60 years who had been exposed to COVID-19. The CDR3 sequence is CAISESKSRGREAFF. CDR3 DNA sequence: TGTGCCATCAGTGAGTCGAAGAGTAGGGGGCGGGAAGCTTTCTTT.